The source of this T cell receptor beta chain is a study of T-cell reconstitution after alpha-beta-depleted transplantation in children. Using unique molecular identifiers, the investigators prepared the TCRbeta library. TCRdb re-derived calls from the PCR reads in MiXCR, one entry per CDR3 protein. The repertoire holds hundreds of thousands of distinct CDR3 sequences, with 10% to 15% as singletons. The CDR3 is 17 residues long. V lost 1 base and J 5 bases, leaving 17 bases between the germline ends. Germline lookup yields CDR1 MDHEN and CDR2 SYDVKM. Sequenced material: PBMCs, taken from the stem cell graft. The clonotype originates from a human donor who donated a stem cell graft to a child with Fanconi anemia. The V and J genes are TRBV28 and TRBJ1-4; D is undetermined. For the CDR3, the DNA is TGTGCCAGCAGTTTATTCACAACTCCGGAGCAAAATGAAAAACTGTTTTTT. This encodes CASSLFTTPEQNEKLFF.